The next 21 T cell receptor beta chains were all read from a single sample in a study of identical twins. A single record per CDR3 protein comes from TCRdb applying MiXCR to the 5' RACE reads. The profile shows some 730,000 distinct CDR3 sequences, approximately 18% of them singletons. Separately, the same data were catalogued under a study of T cells expressing NK-cell markers.

What was sequenced was PBMCs. The receptors were gathered from a woman aged 18-29 years in good health.

V usage is TRBV20-1 and J usage is TRBJ2-7, with D perhaps assigned TRBD1 or TRBD2 (5 bases each). Trimming cost V 4 bases and J 6 bases, with 22 bases left between them. The CDR3 runs 15 residues. Germline CDR1 is DFQATT and CDR2 is SNEGSKA (reference sequence). The CDR3 protein is CSAIGTQALRGEQYF. CDR3 bases: TGCAGTGCTATCGGGACCCAGGCCCTAAGGGGCGAGCAGTACTTC.

V and J are TRBV10-2 and TRBJ2-7; tentative D call: TRBD1 (6 bases). V shed 6 bases and J shed 0 bases, with 15 bases lying between them. Germline lookup yields CDR1 WSHSY and CDR2 SAAADI. There are 15 residues in the CDR3. The CDR3 protein is CASREGVGSSYEQYF. CDR3 in DNA: TGCGCCAGCAGAGAGGGGGTTGGCAGCTCCTACGAGCAGTACTTC.

The rearrangement links TRBV27 to TRBJ2-1, with D tentatively TRBD2 (5 bases). Germline V gene lookup returns CDR1 MNHEY and CDR2 SMNVEV (reference sequence). Trimming removed 6 bases from V and 7 bases from J, with 16 bases in between. This CDR3 region has 14 residues. The CDR3 here is CASSPGWGVNEQFF. CDR3 nucleotide sequence: TGTGCCAGCAGCCCGGGATGGGGAGTGAATGAGCAGTTCTTC.

The table lists this clonotype with many counts. V gene TRBV6-6 combines with J gene TRBJ1-1; D remains ambiguous. In germline, CDR1 is MNHNY, CDR2 SVGAGI (reference sequence). This CDR3 spans 12 amino acids. The germline V and J ends were trimmed by 5 bases and 7 bases, with 11 bases remaining between them. The CDR3 nucleotides read TGTGCCAGCAGTCACCCCACATTTGAAGCTTTCTTT. Protein: CASSHPTFEAFF.

The J gene is TRBJ2-1, the V gene TRBV5-1; D is possibly TRBD1 (6 bases). The CDR3 has 16 amino acids. Germline values: CDR1 SGHRS, CDR2 YFSETQ. V was pared by 6 bases and J by 5 bases, with 21 bases between. The CDR3, as DNA: TGCGCCAGCAACCCTACTGCAGGGGTTCCCCACAATGAGCAGTTCTTC. Amino acid sequence: CASNPTAGVPHNEQFF.

The chain joins TRBV4-1 to TRBJ2-1, with 9 bases matching TRBD2. The V gene's germline CDR1 is MGHRA and CDR2 YSYEKL. There are 16 residues in the CDR3. Trimming at V came to 0 bases and at J to 8 bases, leaving 8 bases not matched to a gene. CDR3 DNA sequence: TGCGCCAGCAGCCAAGATTTTGCGGGGGGGCTTGATGAGCAGTTCTTC. This codes for CASSQDFAGGLDEQFF.

This clonotype was seen a few times. The CDR3 protein is CASSVRQYTEAFF. The CDR3 coding sequence is TGTGCCAGCAGCGTAAGACAATACACTGAAGCTTTCTTT. The genes are TRBV9 and TRBJ1-1; D is uncertain. The CDR3 runs to 13 residues. The germline CDR1 and CDR2 sequences are SGDLS and YYNGEE. V was cut by 1 base and J by 3 bases, with 7 bases left in between.

This clonotype has ten or more counts. This chain connects TRBV3-1 to TRBJ2-1; TRBD1 is a possible D gene (5 bases). Germline V gene sequence: CDR1 LGHDT, CDR2 YNNKEL (reference sequence). This CDR3 spans 12 amino acids. Trimming left V 3 bases short and J 10 bases short, with 10 bases between. CDR3 nucleotides: TGTGCCAGCAGCCAGACAGAAGGGGAGCAGTTCTTC. It codes for CASSQTEGEQFF.

The V gene is TRBV4-1, the J gene TRBJ2-1; weak D call: TRBD2 (5 bases). V lost 6 bases and J lost 0, with 15 bases in between. CDR1 and CDR2 (germline): MGHRA, YSYEKL. The CDR3 is 16 amino acids. Here the CDR3 reads CASRRGGSASYNEQFF. CDR3 in DNA: TGCGCCAGCAGACGCGGAGGCAGTGCCTCCTACAATGAGCAGTTCTTC.

Regarding this clonotype: The germline gene is not matched at one end of the junction; a read error may be the cause. The V call is TRBV7-4, the J call TRBJ2-1; 10 bases match TRBD2. The CDR3 has 19 amino acids. CDR1 and CDR2 from the germline V gene are SGHVT and SQSDAQ. As DNA, the CDR3 is TGTGCCTGCAGCCATAGGTTAGCGGGGGGTCAAAGGACCTACAATGAGCAGTTCTTC. Amino acid sequence: CACSHRLAGGQRTYNEQFF.

The rearrangement links TRBV10-3 to TRBJ2-5, with D possibly matching TRBD1 (5 bases). Trimming shortened V by 3 bases and J by 1 base, and 15 bases separated the two germline ends. CDR1 and CDR2 from the germline V gene are ENHRY and SYGVKD. The CDR3 has 16 residues. CDR3 amino acids: CAISDGATGIQETQYF. The DNA for the CDR3 is TGTGCCATCAGTGACGGTGCAACAGGTATCCAAGAGACCCAGTACTTC.

The rearrangement joins TRBV5-1 to TRBJ2-3; possibly TRBD1 for D (7 bases). From germline, CDR1 is SGHRS and CDR2 YFSETQ. CDR3 length: 17 amino acids. V lost 3 bases and J lost 4, with 21 bases in between. CDR3 region: CASSSRRGTAGPDTQYF. The CDR3, as DNA: TGCGCCAGCAGCTCGCGAAGGGGGACAGCGGGCCCAGATACGCAGTATTTT.

This clonotype has just a few counts. The chain combines TRBV5-1 with TRBJ1-1, with a possible D match to TRBD1 (5 bases). Germline-derived CDR1 and CDR2 are SGHRS and YFSETQ. Trimming cost V 3 bases and J 4 bases, with 16 bases left between them. The CDR3 is made up of 15 amino acids. The CDR3 loop is CASSSSSGGATEAFF. The CDR3 DNA follows: TGCGCCAGCAGCTCCAGCAGCGGCGGGGCCACTGAAGCTTTCTTT.

The rearrangement joins TRBV15 to TRBJ2-1, with TRBD1 matching over 7 bases. The CDR3 spans 16 residues. The germline CDR1 and CDR2 sequences are LNHNV and YYDKDF (reference sequence). V dropped 4 bases and J dropped 4; count of bases not matched to a gene: 10. The CDR3 coding sequence is TGTGCCACCAGCATTGCCCCGGGACAGTCTTACAATGAGCAGTTCTTC. Its translation: CATSIAPGQSYNEQFF.

V gene TRBV9 combines with J gene TRBJ2-7, with D unresolved. The CDR3 runs 14 residues. Trimming cost V 0 bases and J 0 bases, with 7 bases left between them. Germline loops: CDR1 SGDLS, CDR2 YYNGEE. The CDR3 nucleotides read TGTGCCAGCAGCGTAGCTTCGGGCTCCTACGAGCAGTACTTC. Encoded protein: CASSVASGSYEQYF. Based on the CDR3 plus reference TRBV9 and TRBJ2-7, the full variable domain is DSGVTQTPKHLITATGQRVTLRCSPRSGDLSVYWYQQSLDQGLQFLIQYYNGEERAKGNILERFSAQQFPDLHSELNLSSLELGDSALYFCASSVASGSYEQYFGPGTRLTVT.

This clonotype was counted between two and nine times. This chain connects TRBV5-1 to TRBJ2-1; D ambiguous. The CDR3 length is 12 residues. V was pared by 3 bases and J by 7 bases, with 8 bases between. CDR1 SGHRS and CDR2 YFSETQ come from the germline V gene. As DNA, the CDR3 is TGCGCCAGCAGCTGGACCAGGAATGAGCAGTTCTTC. This codes for CASSWTRNEQFF.

The CDR3 here is CASSLFVGRGTNTEAFF. Written as DNA, the CDR3 is TGTGCCAGCAGTTTATTTGTTGGCAGGGGGACGAACACTGAAGCTTTCTTT. The chain is built from TRBV12-3 or TRBV12-4 and TRBJ1-1, with 7 nucleotides matching TRBD1. This CDR3 has 17 residues. The V segment lost 2 bases and the J segment 1 base; nucleotides outside the gene matches: 10.

The genes are TRBV20-1 and TRBJ2-3, with no clear D. Germline CDR1 reads DFQATT; CDR2 reads SNEGSKA (reference sequence). The CDR3 sequence is 10 residues long. The chain's CDR3 is CSANRDTQYF. The CDR3 nucleotides are TGCAGCGCGAATAGAGATACGCAGTATTTT.

The chain is built from TRBV10-3 and TRBJ2-5; 7 bases match TRBD1. This CDR3 is built from 13 residues. Germline CDR1 is ENHRY and CDR2 is SYGVKD. Trimming took 3 bases from V and 3 from J; bases not matched to a gene: 1. The CDR3: CAISDGTEETQYF. The DNA for the CDR3 is TGTGCCATCAGTGATGGGACAGAAGAGACCCAGTACTTC.

V and J are TRBV4-1 and TRBJ2-5, with 8 bases that match TRBD2. The CDR3 has 16 residues. V gave up 0 bases and J gave up 4 bases; unmatched junction bases: 7. Germline V gene sequence: CDR1 MGHRA, CDR2 YSYEKL. The CDR3 DNA follows: TGCGCCAGCAGCCAAGATGGACGGGGGGGCCGAGAGACCCAGTACTTC. It codes for CASSQDGRGGRETQYF.

The rearrangement links TRBV5-1 to TRBJ1-5; D may be TRBD1 (5 bases). Germline V lookup: CDR1 SGHRS, CDR2 YFSETQ. V was shortened by 1 base and J by 7 bases, with 12 bases between the two germline ends. This CDR3 is built from 14 residues. The CDR3 bases are TGCGCCAGCAGCTTGACCCCCTGGGGGCAGCCCCAGCATTTT. This gives the protein CASSLTPWGQPQHF.